One sample yielded the 29 T cell receptor beta chains listed below, sequenced in a study of shared clonotypes between healthy human individuals. TCRdb keeps only in-frame clones here, not all; method: immunoSEQ multiplex PCR. The sample contains about 610,000 clones, 95% to 98% of which appear only once. Sequenced sample: naive CD4+ T cells sorted from blood. Subset defined: CD45RA+ positively selected. The receptors come from a woman aged 30 to 39 in good health.

This clone was detected only once. This chain joins TRBV29-1 and TRBJ2-5; no clear D. Trimming cost V 2 bases and J 3 bases, with 4 bases left between them. Germline loops: CDR1 SQVTM, CDR2 ANQGSEA. There are 11 residues in the CDR3. CDR3 DNA sequence: TGCAGCGTTGAATGGGAAGAGACCCAGTACTTC. Residues: CSVEWEETQYF.

The genes are TRBV7-9 and TRBJ2-1; 11 nucleotides match TRBD2. This CDR3 has 15 residues. V lost 3 bases, J lost 6 bases, and 4 bases stayed unmatched. CDR1 and CDR2 from the germline V gene are SEHNR and FQNEAQ (reference sequence). CDR3 residues: CASSFTSGSTNEQFF. The CDR3 coding sequence is TGTGCCAGCAGCTTTACTAGCGGGAGCACCAATGAGCAGTTCTTC.

The rearrangement joins TRBV6-5 to TRBJ2-3; D unresolved. V lost 2 bases to trimming and J lost 0 bases, with 3 bases between them. The CDR3 runs 13 residues. In germline, CDR1 is MNHEY, CDR2 SVGAGI. The CDR3 region is CASSYVSTDTQYF. CDR3 DNA sequence: TGTGCCAGCAGTTACGTTAGCACAGATACGCAGTATTTT.

Remarks on this clone: Mismatch with germline at one junction end may stem from a read error. The rearrangement uses TRBV7-9 and TRBJ2-7; D perhaps matches TRBD2 (6 bases). The CDR3 covers 12 residues. Germline values: CDR1 SEHNR, CDR2 FQNEAQ (reference sequence). The chain's CDR3 is CASSGELGTRNF. In DNA form, the CDR3 reads TGTGCCAGCAGCGGGGAACTCGGGACTCGAAACTTC.

The chain combines TRBV4-2 with TRBJ2-2; no clear D gene. The V and J ends lost 0 bases and 4 bases respectively, with 18 bases between them. The germline gives CDR1 LGHNA, CDR2 YNFKEQ. The CDR3 has 18 amino acids. The CDR3 spells CASSQDPGSSAGTGELFF. CDR3 bases: TGTGCCAGCAGCCAAGACCCCGGGTCGTCTGCTGGCACCGGGGAGCTGTTTTTT.

This sequence joins TRBV14 and TRBJ2-1, with a tentative D call TRBD2 (5 bases). Trimming left V 4 bases short and J 2 bases short, with 18 bases between. The CDR3 totals 17 residues. Germline V CDR1 and CDR2: SGHDN, FVKESK. CDR3 DNA: TGTGCCAGCAGCCCCGCGCTGGGGTCCGGGGCCTACAATGAGCAGTTCTTC. Translating it yields CASSPALGSGAYNEQFF.

The chain couples TRBV6-1 to TRBJ1-2, with 8 bases that match TRBD1. This CDR3 contains 15 residues. Germline V gene lookup returns CDR1 MNHNS and CDR2 SASEGT. Trimming cost V 1 base and J 4 bases; bases outside gene matches: 5. The CDR3 protein is CASSEGGRGPYGYTF. The CDR3 DNA reads as TGTGCCAGCAGTGAAGGCGGCAGGGGGCCCTATGGCTACACCTTC.

The V and J genes are TRBV4-2 and TRBJ2-5; D possibly corresponds to TRBD1 (5 bases). Germline-derived CDR1 and CDR2 are LGHNA and YNFKEQ. The CDR3 length is 13 residues. Between the trimmed V and J ends, which lost 4 bases and 5 bases, there was a span of 11 bases. The CDR3 protein is CASSLQADETQYF. CDR3 coding DNA: TGTGCCAGCAGCCTACAGGCGGACGAGACCCAGTACTTC.

This chain uses TRBV6-1 with TRBJ2-5, with D possibly matching TRBD1 (5 bases). The J call may be incorrect, as the DNA end agrees better with TRBJ2-7. There are 17 residues in the CDR3. CDR1 MNHNS and CDR2 SASEGT come from the germline V gene. The CDR3: CASSERTPRQGPYEQYF. CDR3 DNA: TGTGCCAGCAGTGAACGGACGCCTAGGCAGGGCCCCTACGAGCAGTACTTC.

The V gene is TRBV6-1, the J gene TRBJ2-2, with D perhaps given as TRBD1 or TRBD2 (5 bases each). The V end was cut by 2 bases, the J end by 6 bases, with 13 bases between. The CDR3 has 15 amino acids. Germline V gives CDR1 MNHNS, CDR2 SASEGT. DNA for the CDR3: TGTGCCAGCAGTGAACACGGGGCAGTCGCCGGGGAGCTGTTTTTT. This translates into CASSEHGAVAGELFF.

The chain recombines TRBV9 with TRBJ2-1; TRBD2 agrees at 7 bases. The CDR3 is 15 amino acids. Per the germline V gene, CDR1 is SGDLS and CDR2 is YYNGEE. After removal of 0 bases from V and 9 bases from J, the junction contained 9 bases not matched to a gene. Here the CDR3 reads CASSVGASGGGEQFF. CDR3 nucleotide sequence: TGTGCCAGCAGCGTAGGGGCTAGCGGCGGGGGTGAGCAGTTCTTC.

The chain employs TRBV28 and TRBJ1-5; TRBD1 agrees at 7 bases. CDR1 is MDHEN, CDR2 SYDVKM, per germline. This CDR3 comprises 13 residues. Germline trimming cut 8 bases from V and 3 bases from J; bases unmatched to any gene: 4. The CDR3 sequence is CASGTAPNQPQHF. DNA of the CDR3: TGTGCCAGCGGGACAGCGCCCAATCAGCCCCAGCATTTT.

V usage is TRBV10-1 and J usage is TRBJ1-5; TRBD1 is a possible D gene (5 bases). This CDR3 is 13 amino acids long. V lost 8 bases to trimming and J lost 2 bases, with 10 bases between them. CDR1 is WNHNN, CDR2 SYGVQD, per germline (reference sequence). The CDR3 coding sequence is TGCGCCAGCGGCGAAGGGGGCAATCAGCCCCAGCATTTT. This encodes CASGEGGNQPQHF.

V usage is TRBV19 and J usage is TRBJ1-5; D is undetermined. Germline V CDR1 and CDR2: LNHDA, SQIVND (reference sequence). V shed 4 bases and J shed 5 bases, with 18 bases lying between them. This CDR3 contains 16 residues. DNA of the CDR3: TGTGCCAGTAGTACGCGACCTACCAACCGGGATCAGCCCCAGCATTTT. This gives the protein CASSTRPTNRDQPQHF.

This clone was recorded once. The genes are TRBV18 and TRBJ1-5; tentatively, D is TRBD1 (5 bases). The CDR3 is 14 residues long. Per germline, CDR1 KGHSH and CDR2 LQKENI. V dropped 5 bases and J dropped 3 bases, with 11 bases sitting between them. In DNA, the CDR3 is TGTGCCAGCTCATTAGACAGTGACAATCAGCCCCAGCATTTT. It yields the protein CASSLDSDNQPQHF.

CDR3 nucleotides: TGTGCCAGCAGTGGCCGGGAGGTAGCGGGCAATGAGCAGTTCTTC. This gives the protein CASSGREVAGNEQFF. This chain links TRBV2 with TRBJ2-1, with 7 bases fitting TRBD2. CDR3 length: 15 amino acids. Germline V lookup: CDR1 SNHLY, CDR2 FYNNEI. The V gene end was trimmed by 4 bases and the J gene end by 6 bases; junction bases not matched to a gene: 9.

This clone appeared once. V gene TRBV5-4 combines with J gene TRBJ2-6, with unresolved D. V lost 0 bases and J 1 base, leaving 17 bases between the germline ends. CDR1 SGHNT and CDR2 YYREEE come from the germline V gene (reference sequence). The CDR3 is 19 amino acids. The CDR3 protein is CASSLALGRPGSGANVLTF. CDR3 DNA sequence: TGTGCCAGCAGCTTGGCTTTAGGCAGGCCAGGATCTGGGGCCAACGTCCTGACTTTC.

This sequence joins TRBV18 and TRBJ2-5, with 12 bases identical to TRBD2. Looked up from germline, CDR1 is KGHSH and CDR2 is LQKENI. V was clipped by 6 bases and J by 3 bases; unmatched bases: 5. The CDR3 extends over 15 amino acids. The CDR3 loop reads CASSRRLAGEETQYF. Written as DNA, the CDR3 is TGTGCCAGCTCCCGCAGACTAGCGGGAGAAGAGACCCAGTACTTC.

The chain employs TRBV9 and TRBJ1-3; D may be TRBD1 (6 bases). The germline V gene has CDR1 SGDLS and CDR2 YYNGEE. This CDR3 is built from 18 residues. Trimming took off 6 bases at V and 0 bases at J, with 22 bases between the two ends. The CDR3 coding sequence is TGTGCCAGCACCCGAACTAAGGACAGCCCGCACTCTGGAAACACCATATATTTT. As protein: CASTRTKDSPHSGNTIYF.

This chain joins TRBV19 and TRBJ2-1, with 12 bases aligning to TRBD2. The junction had 6 bases not matched to a gene; V was cut back by 5 bases and J by 4 bases. Germline values: CDR1 LNHDA, CDR2 SQIVND (reference sequence). This CDR3 spans 16 amino acids. The chain's CDR3 is CASSLDLAGGYNEQFF. DNA for the CDR3: TGTGCCAGTAGTCTGGATCTAGCGGGAGGGTACAATGAGCAGTTCTTC.

The chain uses TRBV5-1 and TRBJ2-5; D remains ambiguous. Germline lookup yields CDR1 SGHRS and CDR2 YFSETQ. The CDR3 sequence is 13 residues long. Between the trimmed V and J ends, which lost 7 bases and 3 bases, there was a span of 13 bases. CDR3 residues: CASGPGPKETQYF. Written as DNA, the CDR3 is TGCGCCAGCGGACCGGGCCCTAAAGAGACCCAGTACTTC.

The chain couples TRBV20-1 to TRBJ2-5; D is undetermined. The J call could be wrong; TRBJ2-7 is a better fit for the DNA end. CDR3 length: 11 amino acids. Germline lookup yields CDR1 DFQATT and CDR2 SNEGSKA (reference sequence). The CDR3 DNA sequence: TGCAGTGCTAGGAGGTTGGGCGAGCAGTACTTC. Residues: CSARRLGEQYF.

This chain connects TRBV6-6 to TRBJ2-1, with TRBD2 matching over 8 bases. There are 13 residues in the CDR3. The germline V gene has CDR1 MNHNY and CDR2 SVGAGI (reference sequence). J gave up 3 bases and V 9 bases, and 4 bases lay outside the gene matches. The CDR3 DNA reads TGTGCCAGAAGAGCGGGAGTCTACAATGAGCAGTTCTTC. Amino acid sequence: CARRAGVYNEQFF.

The chain carries TRBV6-6 and TRBJ1-5; 9 bases map to TRBD1. Germline V gene sequence: CDR1 MNHNY, CDR2 SVGAGI (reference sequence). This CDR3 has 15 amino acids. The J segment lost 5 bases and the V segment lost 1 base, leaving 3 bases of the junction unmatched. The CDR3 DNA is TGTGCCAGCAGTTACTTGGGACAGGGCGATCAGCCCCAGCATTTT. Amino acids: CASSYLGQGDQPQHF.

For this clone: Other nucleotide sequences from this sample produce the same CDR3. The rearrangement joins TRBV14 to TRBJ2-5; D is ambiguous. Trimming cost V 4 bases and J 0 bases, with 21 bases left between them. The CDR3 runs to 18 residues. Germline loops: CDR1 SGHDN, CDR2 FVKESK. CDR3 sequence: CASSPDTSTLSHQETQYF. The CDR3 nucleotides are TGTGCCAGCAGCCCAGACACATCGACTCTCTCGCACCAAGAGACCCAGTACTTC.

This clone was recorded a few times. This sample also contains other DNA sequences that code for the same CDR3. The chain links TRBV5-1 to TRBJ1-1; no reliable D call. CDR1 and CDR2 from the germline V gene are SGHRS and YFSETQ. The length of the CDR3 is 13 residues. V lost 4 bases and J lost 1, with 8 bases in between. The CDR3 loop is CASSPDGNTEAFF. The CDR3 coding sequence is TGCGCCAGCAGCCCGGACGGGAACACTGAAGCTTTCTTT.

The rearrangement uses TRBV10-1 and TRBJ2-4; TRBD2 is a possible D gene (6 bases). The CDR3 runs to 15 residues. Germline CDR1 reads WNHNN; CDR2 reads SYGVQD (reference sequence). Trimming shortened V by 4 bases and J by 5 bases, and 15 bases separated the two germline ends. The CDR3 reads CASSGPGGGENIQYF. The CDR3 bases are TGCGCCAGCAGTGGCCCCGGGGGAGGCGAAAACATTCAGTACTTC.

J is TRBJ1-1 and V is TRBV9; tentative D call: TRBD1 (6 bases). The CDR3 contains 15 residues. CDR1 and CDR2 (germline): SGDLS, YYNGEE. Trimming stripped 3 bases from V and 0 bases from J, with 12 bases between. CDR3 protein: CASSADRDLNTEAFF. CDR3 in DNA: TGTGCCAGCAGCGCGGACAGAGACCTGAACACTGAAGCTTTCTTT.

The genes are TRBV7-9 and TRBJ1-1, with D uncertain. This CDR3 has 15 amino acids. Between the trimmed V and J ends, which lost 1 base and 2 bases, there was a span of 11 bases. Per germline, CDR1 SEHNR and CDR2 FQNEAQ (reference sequence). The chain's CDR3 is CASSLGADPNTEAFF. CDR3 DNA sequence: TGTGCCAGCAGCTTAGGGGCCGATCCAAACACTGAAGCTTTCTTT.